These 23 T cell receptor beta chains were sequenced from one sample in a study of CD8 T cells in Susac syndrome. RNA in amounts of about 0.45 to 1 ug was reverse transcribed with random hexamers. In TCRdb, the immunoSEQ multiplex PCR reads were re-called with MiXCR into one record per CDR3 protein. Altogether 90,000 to 150,000 distinct CDR3 sequences are present, about 92% being singletons, with the ten largest covering about 0.09%. The specimen sequenced was CD4+ T cells from PBMCs. All receptors derive from a human donor with multiple sclerosis.

The table lists this clonotype with a count of one. The chain employs TRBV2 and TRBJ1-2; 8 positions match TRBD1. The germline gives CDR1 SNHLY, CDR2 FYNNEI. This CDR3 is built from 14 residues. The V gene end was trimmed by 2 bases and the J gene end by 8 bases; junction bases not matched to a gene: 7. CDR3 sequence (DNA): TGTGCCAGCAGTGAAACCCAGGGGGCAGGAGGCTACACCTTC. Residues: CASSETQGAGGYTF.

J is TRBJ2-5 and V is TRBV14; D possibly corresponds to TRBD2 (5 bases). V lost 1 base and J lost 4, with 16 bases in between. The CDR3 is 16 amino acids. Germline V gene lookup returns CDR1 SGHDN and CDR2 FVKESK. CDR3 sequence (DNA): TGTGCCAGCAGCCAAGGAGGAGGTGTGGCACCAGAGACCCAGTACTTC. It translates to CASSQGGGVAPETQYF.

V is TRBV7-3 and J is TRBJ1-1; D is undetermined. The V and J ends lost 3 bases and 4 bases respectively, with 15 bases between them. From germline, CDR1 is SGHTA and CDR2 FQGTGA. This CDR3 region has 15 residues. CDR3 in DNA: TGTGCCAGCAGCTTTCGACTTGGGAGCTCCACTGAAGCTTTCTTT. Its translation is CASSFRLGSSTEAFF.

The gene calls are TRBV10-3 and TRBJ1-3, with 8 bases that match TRBD1. CDR3 length: 13 amino acids. Germline values: CDR1 ENHRY, CDR2 SYGVKD. V trimming: 7 bases; J trimming: 7 bases; junction bases outside the gene matches: 6. This chain's CDR3 is CAIIGQGLNTIYF. The CDR3 DNA reads as TGTGCCATCATTGGACAGGGATTGAACACCATATATTTT.

The rearrangement joins TRBV6-5 to TRBJ1-1; TRBD1 matches 9 bases. Unmatched junction bases numbered 6, after V lost 1 base and J lost 6 bases. The CDR3 has 15 amino acids. The V gene's germline CDR1 is MNHEY and CDR2 SVGAGI. The CDR3 sequence is CASSYWAGTGSEAFF. In nucleotides, the CDR3 is TGTGCCAGCAGTTACTGGGCCGGGACAGGGTCTGAAGCTTTCTTT.

The gene calls are TRBV7-2 and TRBJ2-3; D not resolved. CDR3 length: 12 residues. Deletions cut 5 bases from V and 4 bases from J, with 7 bases between. Germline V gives CDR1 SGHTA, CDR2 FQGNSA. The CDR3 here is CASSQPADTQYF. The CDR3 bases are TGTGCCAGCAGCCAGCCGGCAGATACGCAGTATTTT.

The genes are TRBV7-2 and TRBJ1-2; D is unclear. This CDR3 is 16 amino acids long. In germline, CDR1 is SGHTA, CDR2 FQGNSA. V was trimmed by 1 base and J by 8 bases, leaving 20 bases between them. CDR3 sequence reads: CASSLVSQDPAGGYTF. The CDR3 DNA reads as TGTGCCAGCAGCTTAGTTAGCCAGGACCCTGCGGGGGGCTACACCTTC.

This chain links TRBV5-1 with TRBJ2-4, with TRBD2 matching over 7 bases. CDR3 length equals 15 residues. J lost 2 bases, V lost 2 bases, and 4 bases had no gene match. Germline V gene data show CDR1 as SGHRS and CDR2 as YFSETQ. CDR3 sequence: CASSLGRVSKNIQYF. The CDR3 DNA reads as TGCGCCAGCAGCTTAGGGAGGGTGTCCAAAAACATTCAGTACTTC. Full variable domain (rest looked up from reference TRBV5-1 and TRBJ2-4): KAGVTQTPRYLIKTRGQQVTLSCSPISGHRSVSWYQQTPGQGLQFLFEYFSETQRNKGNFPGRFSGRQFSNSRSEMNVSTLELGDSALYLCASSLGRVSKNIQYFGAGTRLSVL.

The V call is TRBV27, the J call TRBJ1-1; D is unclear. The CDR3 is 9 residues long. Germline loops: CDR1 MNHEY, CDR2 SMNVEV (reference sequence). V was shortened by 10 bases and J by 0 bases, with 0 bases between the two germline ends. The CDR3 DNA reads as TGTGCCATGAACACTGAAGCTTTCTTT. Amino acid sequence: CAMNTEAFF.

The chain joins TRBV5-1 to TRBJ1-4, with TRBD1 matching over 10 bases. Germline V gives CDR1 SGHRS, CDR2 YFSETQ. This CDR3 comprises 15 residues. Trimming cost V 2 bases and J 7 bases; bases outside gene matches: 5. DNA of the CDR3: TGCGCCAGCAGCTTATGGACAGGGGGTCGTGAAAAACTGTTTTTT. Its protein product is CASSLWTGGREKLFF.

This rearrangement joins TRBV30 to TRBJ1-1, with D unresolved. CDR1 and CDR2 (germline): GTSNPN, SVGIG (reference sequence). V gave up 4 bases and J gave up 2 bases, with 14 bases separating them. The CDR3 contains 14 residues. For the CDR3, the DNA is TGTGCCTGGATGTCCAGCCCCCTTAACACTGAAGCTTTCTTT. Translating it yields CAWMSSPLNTEAFF.

This chain joins TRBV7-9 and TRBJ1-5, with 12 bases aligning to TRBD1. This CDR3 comprises 15 residues. J was trimmed by 3 bases and V by 8 bases; bases with no gene match: 5. Germline loops: CDR1 SEHNR, CDR2 FQNEAQ (reference sequence). CDR3 residues: CASGGQGANNQPQHF. CDR3 DNA: TGTGCCAGCGGGGGACAGGGGGCTAACAATCAGCCCCAGCATTTT.

This sequence joins TRBV27 and TRBJ1-1; no definite D call. The germline V and J ends were trimmed by 8 bases and 1 base, with 11 bases remaining between them. Per the germline V gene, CDR1 is MNHEY and CDR2 is SMNVEV (reference sequence). The CDR3 covers 13 residues. The DNA of the CDR3 is TGTGCCAGCCATGGGAGGAAGAACACTGAAGCTTTCTTT. It codes for CASHGRKNTEAFF.

In its sample, this clonotype was seen once. The chain has TRBV10-3 and TRBJ1-1; 7 bases are a match to TRBD1. This CDR3 contains 14 residues. The ends lost 6 bases at V and 1 base at J; junction bases unmatched: 5. From germline, CDR1 is ENHRY and CDR2 SYGVKD. CDR3 coding DNA: TGTGCCATCAGATCTGACAGGGAGAACACTGAAGCTTTCTTT. The encoded protein is CAIRSDRENTEAFF.

The rearrangement links TRBV6-2 or TRBV6-3 to TRBJ1-2; perhaps TRBD1 as D (5 bases). The CDR3 length is 14 residues. The V gene lost 6 bases and the J gene lost 8 bases, with 19 bases spanning the gap. CDR1 and CDR2 from the germline V gene are MNHEY and SVGEGT. CDR3 sequence reads: CASSPWDLGRGYTF. The CDR3 DNA follows: TGTGCCAGCAGCCCCTGGGACCTGGGGAGGGGCTACACCTTC.

This chain uses TRBV24-1 with TRBJ1-1, with no clear D. Germline CDR1 reads KGHDR; CDR2 reads SFDVKD. The CDR3 runs to 15 residues. Trimming removed 0 bases from V and 5 bases from J, with 12 bases in between. CDR3 DNA sequence: TGTGCCACCAGTGATTTGGTGGGCATGGGGACTGAAGCTTTCTTT. It translates to CATSDLVGMGTEAFF.

In nucleotides, the CDR3 is TGTGCCAGCAGCTTAGTCGTAGGTCTCTCCCTCTATGGCTACACCTTC. Translated: CASSLVVGLSLYGYTF. V usage is TRBV11-2 and J usage is TRBJ1-2, with no clear D. Germline lookup yields CDR1 SGHAT and CDR2 FQNNGV. The CDR3 is 16 amino acids. Trimming removed 1 base at V and 4 bases at J, with 16 bases between.

This rearrangement joins TRBV12-3 or TRBV12-4 to TRBJ2-1, with D maybe TRBD2 (5 bases). The CDR3 has 16 residues. V dropped 7 bases and J dropped 0 bases, with 16 bases sitting between them. CDR3 amino acids: CASIRPGISSYNEQFF. The DNA for the CDR3 is TGTGCCAGCATCCGCCCCGGGATTTCCTCCTACAATGAGCAGTTCTTC.

The chain uses TRBV5-1 and TRBJ2-3; D not certain. Per germline, CDR1 SGHRS and CDR2 YFSETQ. V lost 4 bases and J lost 0, with 9 bases in between. The CDR3 is 14 amino acids. CDR3 sequence (DNA): TGCGCCAGCAGCACGCAGGCTAGCACAGATACGCAGTATTTT. This codes for CASSTQASTDTQYF.

The CDR3 reads CASSADPGLARAYEQYF. The CDR3, as DNA: TGTGCCAGCAGTGCGGACCCAGGACTAGCCAGGGCCTACGAGCAGTACTTC. The rearrangement uses TRBV25-1 and TRBJ2-7; 8 positions match TRBD2. J was trimmed by 2 bases and V by 4 bases; bases with no gene match: 13. Germline V gene lookup returns CDR1 MGHDK and CDR2 SYGVNS. The CDR3 is made up of 17 amino acids.

This clonotype was detected once. J is TRBJ2-5 and V is TRBV9; possible D gene TRBD2, 6 bases. The V and J ends lost 4 bases and 5 bases respectively, with 12 bases between them. Germline lookup yields CDR1 SGDLS and CDR2 YYNGEE. This CDR3 spans 13 amino acids. The CDR3 is CASSPEGRETQYF. The CDR3 nucleotides are TGTGCCAGCAGCCCGGAGGGACGTGAGACCCAGTACTTC.

The table lists this clonotype with a count of one. This chain links TRBV12-3 or TRBV12-4 with TRBJ2-5; TRBD2 aligns across 8 bases. V trimming: 6 bases; J trimming: 4 bases; junction bases outside the gene matches: 4. This CDR3 region has 13 residues. For the CDR3, the DNA is TGTGCCAGCAGGGGAGCGGGGGTAGAGACCCAGTACTTC. Encoded protein: CASRGAGVETQYF.

CDR3 DNA: TGTGCCAGCAGTTTTGGGGCTAGCGGGGATGCGGAGACCCAGTACTTC. Its protein product is CASSFGASGDAETQYF. The J gene is TRBJ2-5, the V gene TRBV12-3 or TRBV12-4; 9 positions agree with TRBD2. The CDR3 runs 16 residues. Losses at the gene ends were 3 bases for V and 5 bases for J; bases not matched to a gene: 10.